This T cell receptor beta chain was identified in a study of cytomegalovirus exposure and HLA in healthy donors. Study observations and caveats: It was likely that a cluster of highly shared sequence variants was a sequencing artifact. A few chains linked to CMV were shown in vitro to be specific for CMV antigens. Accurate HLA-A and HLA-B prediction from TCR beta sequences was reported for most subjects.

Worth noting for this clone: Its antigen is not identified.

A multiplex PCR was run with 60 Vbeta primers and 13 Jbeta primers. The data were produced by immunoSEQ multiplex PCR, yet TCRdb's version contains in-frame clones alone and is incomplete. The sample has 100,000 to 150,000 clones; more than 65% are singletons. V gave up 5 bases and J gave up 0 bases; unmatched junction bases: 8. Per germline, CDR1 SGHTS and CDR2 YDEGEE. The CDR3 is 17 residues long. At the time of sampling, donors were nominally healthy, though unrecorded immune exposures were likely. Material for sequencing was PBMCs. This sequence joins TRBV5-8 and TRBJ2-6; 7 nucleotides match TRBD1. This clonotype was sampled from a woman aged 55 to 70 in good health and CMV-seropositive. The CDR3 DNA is TGTGCCAGCAGTTCCAGGGGGTCAAGCTCTGGGGCCAACGTCCTGACTTTC. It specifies CASSSRGSSSGANVLTF.